A selection of T cell receptor beta chains follows, all from one sample in a study of T cell responses to AZD1222 COVID-19 vaccine. Generated by immunoSEQ multiplex PCR, the TCRdb table keeps only in-frame clones and is missing some. This sample has about 85,000 clones, with roughly 88% found just once. Sequenced here: peripheral blood, sampled on day 0 of AZD1222 vaccination. These TCRs come from an adult in good health. The CDR3 runs from the conserved cysteine through the conserved F or W. The D gene is left open where the match is weak. Size tells how often a clone was seen (once, few, many) or the class of an expanded clone, and some rows leave it out.

- | few | TRBJ1-2 | TRBV13 | TGTGCCAGCAGCTTAGTGGGCACGTCCCTTCGAAATAACTATGGCTACACCTTC | CASSLVGTSLRNNYGYTF
TRBD2 | - | TRBJ2-5 | TRBV18 | TGTGCCAGCTCGAATAGCGGGAGAGGGCAAGAGACCCAGTACTTC | CASSNSGRGQETQYF
- | - | TRBJ2-1 | TRBV5-8 | TGTGCCAGCAGCTTCGGGACACTCTCCTACAATGAGCAGTTCTTC | CASSFGTLSYNEQFF
TRBD1 | - | TRBJ1-5 | TRBV3-1/TRBV3-2 | TGTGCCAGCAGCCGGGGACAGGGGGCCTATCAGCCCCAGCATTTT | CASSRGQGAYQPQHF
- | - | TRBJ1-5 | TRBV19 | TGTGCCAGTAGTATGCAGTATGGCAATCAGCCCCAGCATTTT | CASSMQYGNQPQHF
- | - | TRBJ1-4 | TRBV6-1 | TGTGCCAGCAGTGAAAGAGGGGGAACTAATGAAAAACTGTTTTTT | CASSERGGTNEKLFF
TRBD1 | - | TRBJ1-2 | TRBV29-1 | TGCAGTGTGGGTACGGGACAGGGCGGCGGCTACACCTTC | CSVGTGQGGGYTF
- | once | TRBJ1-1 | TRBV6-5 | TGTGCCAGCAAAGGGGCAGGGGTAAACACTGAAGCTTTCTTT | CASKGAGVNTEAFF
TRBD1 | - | TRBJ2-7 | TRBV28 | TGTGCCAGCAGTTTATCTGGCAGGGGGTTTAGCGAGCAGTACTTC | CASSLSGRGFSEQYF
TRBD1 | - | TRBJ2-6 | TRBV6-4 | TGTGCCAGCTCTACAGGGGTCCGCCCTGGGGCCAACGTCCTGACTTTC | CASSTGVRPGANVLTF
TRBD1 | - | TRBJ1-1 | TRBV7-3 | TGTGCCAGCAGCCGGGACAGCCAAATGAACACTGAAGCTTTCTTT | CASSRDSQMNTEAFF
- | - | TRBJ1-5 | TRBV5-1 | TGCGCCAGCAGCTCGCGAGGGGGCAATCAGCCCCAGCATTTT | CASSSRGGNQPQHF
- | - | TRBJ2-2 | TRBV18 | TGTGCCAGCTCACCCTTGGGAGCGGAGACCACCGGGGAGCTGTTTTTT | CASSPLGAETTGELFF
TRBD1 | once | TRBJ1-6 | TRBV15 | TGTGCCACCAGCCTGCGAAGCGTCGGACAGGGTTCACCCCTCCACTTT | CATSLRSVGQGSPLHF
- | - | TRBJ2-5 | TRBV2 | TGTGCCACCCTGGAGGGACAAGAGACCCAGTACTTC | CATLEGQETQYF
- | many | TRBJ2-7 | TRBV20-1 | TGCAGTGCTAGCTACGAGCAGTACTTC | CSASYEQYF
- | few | TRBJ2-5 | TRBV5-1 | TGCGCCAGCAGCTTGATTCGCGGAGAGACCCAGTACTTC | CASSLIRGETQYF
- | - | TRBJ2-7 | TRBV6-5 | TGTGCCAGCAGTTACGGGGCGGGGAGCTCCTACGAGCAGTACTTC | CASSYGAGSSYEQYF
TRBD2 | few | TRBJ2-1 | TRBV6-5 | TGTGCCAGCAGTCGCGCTAGCGGGAGAGGTGATGAGCAGTTCTTC | CASSRASGRGDEQFF
- | - | TRBJ1-2 | TRBV6-5 | TGTGCCAGCAGAATGGGGGGGCCGGGAGGCTACACCTTC | CASRMGGPGGYTF
- | - | TRBJ1-1 | TRBV28 | TGTGCCAGCAGTTTCTTTACCCGGGGCACTGAAGCTTTCTTT | CASSFFTRGTEAFF
- | - | TRBJ2-7 | TRBV5-1 | TGCGCCAGCAGATTAAAGGGGAGCAGGACTTTCTACGAGCAGTACTTC | CASRLKGSRTFYEQYF
TRBD1 | - | TRBJ1-1 | TRBV7-8 | TGTGCCAGCAGCTCCGACAGGGGTTTAGGCACAACTGAAGCTTTCTTT | CASSSDRGLGTTEAFF
- | - | TRBJ1-2 | TRBV4-2 | TGTGCCAGCAGCCGGACGGGATATGGCTACACCTTC | CASSRTGYGYTF
- | - | TRBJ1-1 | TRBV6-4 | TGTGCCAGGGTGAGCAGGCAAAAGAACACTGAAGCTTTCTTT | CARVSRQKNTEAFF
- | - | TRBJ1-2 | TRBV28 | TGTGCCAGCAACGGGCAGGACTATGGCTACACCTTC | CASNGQDYGYTF
- | - | TRBJ2-5 | TRBV7-9 | TGTGCCAGCAGCTTAGTGGCAGAACAAGAGACCCAGTACTTC | CASSLVAEQETQYF
- | - | TRBJ2-3 | TRBV7-9 | TGTGCCAGCAGTATCGCAGGGACTAGCACAGATACGCAGTATTTT | CASSIAGTSTDTQYF
- | - | TRBJ2-7 | TRBV30 | TGTGCCTGGAGTCGGGCTAGTTATAAGAACGAGCAGTACTTC | CAWSRASYKNEQYF
- | - | TRBJ1-6 | TRBV5-5 | TGTGCCAGCAGCTTACCTAACAGCAATTCACCCCTCCACTTT | CASSLPNSNSPLHF
- | - | TRBJ1-5 | TRBV27 | TGTGCCAGCAGTCTGTATCCCCCTCAGGGAGGGCTCGGAAGCAATCAGCCCCAGCATTTT | CASSLYPPQGGLGSNQPQHF
- | - | TRBJ1-4 | TRBV5-1 | TGCGCCAGCAGCTACGGGACGGCATTGGGTAATGAAAAACTGTTTTTT | CASSYGTALGNEKLFF
- | - | TRBJ2-7 | TRBV9 | TGTGCCAGCAGCTCCGGCACCAGCTCCTACGAGCAGTACTTC | CASSSGTSSYEQYF
- | - | TRBJ2-3 | TRBV7-3 | TGTGCCAGCAGCCCCGGCACAGATACGCAGTATTTT | CASSPGTDTQYF
TRBD1 | - | TRBJ1-5 | TRBV7-6 | TGTGCCAGCAGCTGCCGGGACAGGAGATATCAGCCCCAGCATTTT | CASSCRDRRYQPQHF
TRBD2 | - | TRBJ2-1 | TRBV11-1 | TGTGCCAGCAACGAGGGGCTAGCGGGAGCCGATGAGCAGTTCTTC | CASNEGLAGADEQFF
TRBD1 | - | TRBJ1-2 | TRBV27 | TGTGCCAGCAGTTTACGTCCAAACCGGGACAGAGATGGCTACACCTTC | CASSLRPNRDRDGYTF
TRBD1 | few | TRBJ1-1 | TRBV24-1 | TGTGCCACCAGTTACTACAGGGGTAAGGATAACACTGAAGCTTTCTTT | CATSYYRGKDNTEAFF
TRBD1 | - | TRBJ2-1 | TRBV7-8 | TGTGCCAGCAGCACGCACAGGGGTTCCTACAATGAGCAGTTCTTC | CASSTHRGSYNEQFF
- | - | TRBJ1-5 | TRBV12-3/TRBV12-4 | TGTGCCAGCGGGGTGGTGAGACAGCCCCAGCATTTT | CASGVVRQPQHF
- | once | TRBJ2-1 | TRBV4-1 | TGCGCCAGCACCGAACGGACTCCCTTGTCGAACAATGAGCAGTTCTTC | CASTERTPLSNNEQFF
- | - | TRBJ1-5 | TRBV12-3/TRBV12-4 | TGTGCCAGCAGTTTTCGCGCCGAGCAGCCCCAGCATTTT | CASSFRAEQPQHF
- | - | TRBJ1-5 | TRBV7-8 | TGTGCCAGCAGCTTAGTGGATGATCAGCCCCAGCATTTT | CASSLVDDQPQHF
TRBD2 | once | TRBJ2-3 | TRBV5-1 | TGCGCCAGCAGCTTGGGACTAGCGGGAGGAGTGAGCACAGATACGCAGTATTTT | CASSLGLAGGVSTDTQYF
- | - | TRBJ2-7 | TRBV7-9 | TGTGCCAGCAGCTTATTCGGTGAGGGAGGCTACGAGCAGTACTTC | CASSLFGEGGYEQYF
- | - | TRBJ2-2 | TRBV10-1 | TGCGCCAACCCCCCCCCTTCCTGGCGGCCCACCGGGGAGCTGTTTTTT | CANPPPSWRPTGELFF
- | - | TRBJ2-6 | TRBV27 | TGTGCCAGCAGTCCAAGACAGGCTGGGGCCAACGTCCTGACTTTC | CASSPRQAGANVLTF
TRBD1 | - | TRBJ2-7 | TRBV6-5 | TGTGCCAGCAGGCGACAGGGGCGTCCCTACGAGCAGTACTTC | CASRRQGRPYEQYF
- | - | TRBJ2-6 | TRBV5-1 | TGCGCCAGCAGCCGCGGACGGAACTCTGGGGCCAACGTCCTGACTTTC | CASSRGRNSGANVLTF
TRBD1 | - | TRBJ2-4 | TRBV2 | TGTGCCAGCAGTGGGGGGAGACAGGGCGGTTCAAAAAACATTCAGTACTTC | CASSGGRQGGSKNIQYF